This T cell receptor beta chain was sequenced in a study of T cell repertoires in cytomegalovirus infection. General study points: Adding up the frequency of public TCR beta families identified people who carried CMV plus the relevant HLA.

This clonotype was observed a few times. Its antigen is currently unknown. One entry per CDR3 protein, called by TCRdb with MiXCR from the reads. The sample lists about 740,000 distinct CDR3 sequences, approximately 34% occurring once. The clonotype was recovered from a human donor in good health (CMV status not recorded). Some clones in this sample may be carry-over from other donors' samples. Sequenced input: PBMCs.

CDR3 coding DNA: TGTGCCTGGAGGGGGACTCTAACGAACACTGAAGCTTTCTTT. Translation: CAWRGTLTNTEAFF. The J gene is TRBJ1-1, the V gene TRBV30; TRBD1 might be the D (5 bases). This CDR3 region has 14 residues. Germline V gives CDR1 GTSNPN, CDR2 SVGIG (reference sequence). Trimming stripped 3 bases from V and 1 base from J, with 12 bases between.